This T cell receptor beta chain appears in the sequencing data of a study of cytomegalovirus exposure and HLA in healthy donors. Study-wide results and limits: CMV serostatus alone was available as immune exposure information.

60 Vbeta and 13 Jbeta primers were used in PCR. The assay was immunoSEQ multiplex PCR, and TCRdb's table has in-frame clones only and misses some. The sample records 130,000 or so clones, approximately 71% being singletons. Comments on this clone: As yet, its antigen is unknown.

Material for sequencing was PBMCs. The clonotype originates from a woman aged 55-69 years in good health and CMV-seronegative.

The CDR3 DNA follows: TGTGCCAGCAGCGTAGGAGCGAGTCGAGGCCAAGAGACCCAGTACTTC. The encoded protein is CASSVGASRGQETQYF. The chain couples TRBV9 to TRBJ2-5; no clear D gene. Germline values: CDR1 SGDLS, CDR2 YYNGEE. This CDR3 spans 16 amino acids. V was pared by 0 bases and J by 1 base, with 13 bases between. Combining the CDR3 with reference TRBV9 and TRBJ2-5 gives the whole variable domain DSGVTQTPKHLITATGQRVTLRCSPRSGDLSVYWYQQSLDQGLQFLIQYYNGEERAKGNILERFSAQQFPDLHSELNLSSLELGDSALYFCASSVGASRGQETQYFGPGTRLLVL.